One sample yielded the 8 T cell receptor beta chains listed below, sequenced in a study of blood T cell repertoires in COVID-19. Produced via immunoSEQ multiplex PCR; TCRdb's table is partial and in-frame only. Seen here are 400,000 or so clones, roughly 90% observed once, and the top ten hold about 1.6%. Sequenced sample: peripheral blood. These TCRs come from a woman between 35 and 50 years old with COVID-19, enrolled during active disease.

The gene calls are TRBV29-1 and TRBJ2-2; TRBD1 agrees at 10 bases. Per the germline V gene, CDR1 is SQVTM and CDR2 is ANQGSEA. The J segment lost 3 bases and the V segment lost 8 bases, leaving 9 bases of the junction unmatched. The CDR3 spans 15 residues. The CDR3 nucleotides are TGCAGCTTTAAACGGGACAGGGGAGACACCGGGGAGCTGTTTTTT. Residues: CSFKRDRGDTGELFF.

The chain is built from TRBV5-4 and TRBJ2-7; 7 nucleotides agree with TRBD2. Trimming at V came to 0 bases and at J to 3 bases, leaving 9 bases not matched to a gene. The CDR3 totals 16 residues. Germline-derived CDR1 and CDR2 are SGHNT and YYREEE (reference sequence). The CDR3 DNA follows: TGTGCCAGCAGCTTGGCCTCTAGCGGTTCAATCTACGAGCAGTACTTC. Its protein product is CASSLASSGSIYEQYF.

The CDR3 DNA reads as TGTGCCAGTAGTATCGCGGCCAGCCCGGGGGAGACCCAGTACTTC. Protein sequence: CASSIAASPGETQYF. The chain joins TRBV19 to TRBJ2-5; D is possibly TRBD2 (5 bases). V was shortened by 3 bases and J by 5 bases, with 16 bases between the two germline ends. Germline-derived CDR1 and CDR2 are LNHDA and SQIVND (reference sequence). This CDR3 is 15 amino acids long.

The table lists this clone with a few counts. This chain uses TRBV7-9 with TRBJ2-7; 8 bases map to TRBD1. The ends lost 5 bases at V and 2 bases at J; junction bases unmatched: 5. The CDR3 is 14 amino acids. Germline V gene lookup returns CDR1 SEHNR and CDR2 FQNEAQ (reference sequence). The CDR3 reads CASSPDRAPYEQYF. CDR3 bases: TGTGCCAGCAGCCCGGACAGGGCCCCCTACGAGCAGTACTTC.

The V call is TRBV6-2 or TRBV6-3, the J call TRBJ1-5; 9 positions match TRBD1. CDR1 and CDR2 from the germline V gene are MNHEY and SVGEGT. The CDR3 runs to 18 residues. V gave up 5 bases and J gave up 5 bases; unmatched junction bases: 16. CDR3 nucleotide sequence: TGTGCCAGCAGTCCGTGGGACAGGGAGTTCGTATCGGATCAGCCCCAGCATTTT. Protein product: CASSPWDREFVSDQPQHF.

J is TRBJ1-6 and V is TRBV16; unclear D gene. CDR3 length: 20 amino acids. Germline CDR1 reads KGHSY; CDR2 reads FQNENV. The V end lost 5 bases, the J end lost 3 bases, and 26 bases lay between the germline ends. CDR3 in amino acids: CASSDSAGSLRWLYNSPLHF. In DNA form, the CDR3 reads TGTGCCAGCAGCGATTCCGCGGGGTCCCTAAGATGGCTCTATAATTCACCCCTCCACTTT.

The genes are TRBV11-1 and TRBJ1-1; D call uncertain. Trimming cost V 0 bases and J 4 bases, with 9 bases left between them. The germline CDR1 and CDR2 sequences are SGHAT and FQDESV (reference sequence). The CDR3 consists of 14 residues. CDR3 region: CASSLAGRSTEAFF. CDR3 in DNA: TGTGCCAGCAGCTTAGCCGGGAGGAGCACTGAAGCTTTCTTT.

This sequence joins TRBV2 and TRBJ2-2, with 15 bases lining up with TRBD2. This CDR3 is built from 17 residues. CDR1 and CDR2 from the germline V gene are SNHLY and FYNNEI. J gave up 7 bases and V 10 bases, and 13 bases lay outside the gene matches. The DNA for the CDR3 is TGTGCCACCCTTGGACTAGCGGGAGGGCCTAAGGGCGGGGAGCTGTTTTTT. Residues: CATLGLAGGPKGGELFF.